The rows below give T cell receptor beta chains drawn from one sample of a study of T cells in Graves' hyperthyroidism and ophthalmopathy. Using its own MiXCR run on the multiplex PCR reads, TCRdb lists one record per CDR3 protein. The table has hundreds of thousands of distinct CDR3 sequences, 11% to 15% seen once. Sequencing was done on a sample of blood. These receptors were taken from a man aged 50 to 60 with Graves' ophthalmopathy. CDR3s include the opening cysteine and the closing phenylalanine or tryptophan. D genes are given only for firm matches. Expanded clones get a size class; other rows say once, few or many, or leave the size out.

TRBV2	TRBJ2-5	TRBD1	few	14	TGTGCCAGCACCCCCGACAGGGGGGGGGAGACCCAGTACTTC	CASTPDRGGETQYF
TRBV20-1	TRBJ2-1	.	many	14	TGCAGTGCTGGACCGGGACTTGGTTACAATGAGCAGTTCTTC	CSAGPGLGYNEQFF
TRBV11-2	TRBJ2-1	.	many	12	TGTGCCAGCAGCTTAGAACGGGATGAGCAGTTCTTC	CASSLERDEQFF
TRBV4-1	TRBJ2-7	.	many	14	TGCGCCAGCAGCCAAGAGGGCGGGACCTACGAGCAGTACTTC	CASSQEGGTYEQYF
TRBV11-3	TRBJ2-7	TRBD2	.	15	TGTGCCAGCAGCTGGGGAGCGGGAGGGGTTGACGAGCAGTACTTC	CASSWGAGGVDEQYF
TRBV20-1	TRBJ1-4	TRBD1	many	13	TGCAGTGCTCCAACAGGGGGTAATGAAAAACTGTTTTTT	CSAPTGGNEKLFF
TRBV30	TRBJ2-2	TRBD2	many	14	TGTGCCAGCACGCCGGGACTAGCACACGGGGAGCTGTTTTTT	CASTPGLAHGELFF
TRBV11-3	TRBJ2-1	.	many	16	TGTGCCAGCAGCCCCCTTCGGAGGAGCTCCTACAATGAGCAGTTCTTC	CASSPLRRSSYNEQFF
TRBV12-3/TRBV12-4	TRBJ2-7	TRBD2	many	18	TGTGCCAGCAGCCCCGGTGGACGGACTAGTTCGGGATCCTACGAGCAGTACTTC	CASSPGGRTSSGSYEQYF
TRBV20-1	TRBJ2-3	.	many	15	TGCAGTGCACCTCGGGGCGCCACGCGTAGGGATACGCAGTATTTT	CSAPRGATRRDTQYF
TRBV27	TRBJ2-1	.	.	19	TGTGCCAGCAGTTTCTTTGAATTGTCGGGCTCTAGTCCCTACAATGAGCAGTTCTTC	CASSFFELSGSSPYNEQFF
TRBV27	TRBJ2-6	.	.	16	TGTGCCAGCAACACACAAGCAGGGGCTGGGGCCAACGTCCTGACTTTC	CASNTQAGAGANVLTF
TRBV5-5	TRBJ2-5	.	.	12	TGTGCCAGCAGCCAATTTCGGGAGACCCAGTACTTC	CASSQFRETQYF
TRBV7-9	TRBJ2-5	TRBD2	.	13	TGTGCCGGCGGACGGGAGGGCCTTGAGACCCAGTACTTC	CAGGREGLETQYF
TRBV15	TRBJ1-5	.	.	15	TGTGCCACCAGCAGAGATCAGGACCGCAATCAGCCCCAGCATTTT	CATSRDQDRNQPQHF
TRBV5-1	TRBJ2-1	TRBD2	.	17	TGCGCCAGCAGCTTGGCTGTGGCGGGAGGGAGGGTCAATGAGCAGTTCTTC	CASSLAVAGGRVNEQFF
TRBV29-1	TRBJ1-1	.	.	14	TGCAGCGTTGAGGCCATTTGGGGGGACACTGAAGCTTTCTTT	CSVEAIWGDTEAFF
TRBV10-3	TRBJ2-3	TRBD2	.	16	TGTGCCATCAGTGAGTCCTTAGCGGGAGCCACAGATGCGCAGTATTTT	CAISESLAGATDAQYF
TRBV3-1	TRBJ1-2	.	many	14	TGTGCCAGCAGCCAGGGACGGACAGCCTATGGCTACACCTTC	CASSQGRTAYGYTF
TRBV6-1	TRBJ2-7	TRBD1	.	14	TGTGCCAGCAGTACAGGGACAGGGTCTTCCGAGCAGTACTTC	CASSTGTGSSEQYF
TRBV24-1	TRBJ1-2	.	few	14	TGTGCCACCAGTGATTTCGACAGGAACTATGGCTACACCTTC	CATSDFDRNYGYTF
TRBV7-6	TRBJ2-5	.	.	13	TGTGCCAGCAGCTTAGCGCGGTTTGAGACCCAGTACTTC	CASSLARFETQYF
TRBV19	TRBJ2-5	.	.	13	TGTGCCAGTAGCCGGTCGCGGTTAGAGACCCAGTACTTC	CASSRSRLETQYF
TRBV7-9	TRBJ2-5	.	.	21	TGTGCCAGCAGCCCCCACAGCCGGTCTCAAGCCGCTAACCCAAGGAGGGAGACCCAGTACTTC	CASSPHSRSQAANPRRETQYF
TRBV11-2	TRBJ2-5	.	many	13	TGTGCCAGCAGTGGGCTAGCACAAGAGACCCAGTACTTC	CASSGLAQETQYF